The TCR beta chain described here comes from a study of CD8+ T cells in alopecia areata. Background on the study: Treated patients took oral tofacitinib at 5 to 10 mg twice daily. People stayed on tofacitinib for 6 to 18 months, then stopped the drug for 6 months.

General observations from the study: More clonal than normal scalp was lesional scalp, particularly alopecia totalis/universalis. Normal skin's resident alphabeta T cells are sequenced alongside lesional scalp T cells.

RNA extraction and reverse transcription yielded cDNA as sequencing template. The protocol was immunoSEQ multiplex PCR, while the TCRdb copy is restricted to in-frame clones and leaves out a portion. The table shows more than 110,000 clones, with under 60% occurring only once. Trimming took 4 bases from V and 7 from J; bases not matched to a gene: 6. CDR3 length: 14 amino acids. Germline V gene sequence: CDR1 SNHLY, CDR2 FYNNEI. For this clone: Its specificity is not known.

Sequenced here: CD4+ T cells sorted from blood, sampled at week 0. The receptor comes from a human donor with alopecia areata. The rearrangement links TRBV2 to TRBJ1-5, with TRBD1 matching over 8 bases. The CDR3 reads CASSAGQGGQPQHF. The CDR3 nucleotides are TGTGCCAGCAGTGCCGGACAGGGTGGACAGCCCCAGCATTTT. Drawing the rest from reference TRBV2 and TRBJ1-5, the complete variable domain is EPEVTQTPSHQVTQMGQEVILRCVPISNHLYFYWYRQILGQKVEFLVSFYNNEISEKSEIFDDQFSVERPDGSNFTLKIRSTKLEDSAMYFCASSAGQGGQPQHFGDGTRLSIL.